This is a list of T cell receptor beta chains from one sample in a study of blood T cell repertoires in COVID-19. The repertoire was sequenced with immunoSEQ multiplex PCR; TCRdb's copy has only in-frame clones and lacks some. The table lists about 30,000 clones, 88% of them singletons. The source material was peripheral blood. These receptors were taken from a human donor in a cohort sampled during active COVID-19. CDR3s include the opening cysteine and the closing phenylalanine or tryptophan. The D gene is left open where the match is weak. Size values are once, few and many counts, or a class for expanded clones, and some rows have none.

cdr3_nt,cdr3_aa,v_call,j_call,clone_size,d_call
TGTGCCAGCAGTGAAAGGGGACACCCGTTGGTGGAGCAGTACTTC,CASSERGHPLVEQYF,TRBV2,TRBJ2-7,.,.
TGCGCCAGTTCGAGCGGGGGGATATCAGATACGCAGTATTTT,CASSSGGISDTQYF,TRBV5-1,TRBJ2-3,.,TRBD2
TGTGCCTGGAGTACAAGGGGGCGCGGGGGCTACACCTTC,CAWSTRGRGGYTF,TRBV30,TRBJ1-2,.,TRBD1
TGTGCCAGCACCCAACAGGGATTGGCCACTGAAGCTTTCTTT,CASTQQGLATEAFF,TRBV5-6,TRBJ1-1,.,.
TGTGCCAGCAGTCCCCGGGGCGGGGACACAGATACGCAGTATTTT,CASSPRGGDTDTQYF,TRBV27,TRBJ2-3,.,.
TGCGCCAGCAGCCAAGGAGGTTCCTCGGGGGGGGGCCCCTACGAGCAGTACTTC,CASSQGGSSGGGPYEQYF,TRBV4-1,TRBJ2-7,.,TRBD2
TGTGCCAGCAGCTTAGCCGGGACAGCCACTGAAGCTTTCTTT,CASSLAGTATEAFF,TRBV11-2,TRBJ1-1,.,TRBD1
TGCGCCAGCAGCTCGGGTCCGGGACAGCAAAATTCACCCCTCCACTTT,CASSSGPGQQNSPLHF,TRBV5-1,TRBJ1-6,.,TRBD1
TGTGCTAGCAGCTTAAGCCGCTCCTACAATGAGCAGTTCTTC,CASSLSRSYNEQFF,TRBV7-7,TRBJ2-1,.,.
TGTGCCAGCAGGGCCCCGATGGGGCGGGGGGGCCGCAATGAGCAGTTCTTC,CASRAPMGRGGRNEQFF,TRBV2,TRBJ2-1,few,TRBD2
TGTGCAAGTCGCTTAGGGACCTTGGGGCATAGCAATCAGCCCCAGCATTTT,CASRLGTLGHSNQPQHF,TRBV12-2,TRBJ1-5,.,.
TGCAGCGTTGAAGAAGGAAACAGCCAAGAGACCCAGTACTTC,CSVEEGNSQETQYF,TRBV29-1,TRBJ2-5,once,.
TGCGCCAGCAGCCAACTCAGGGGGCTAGACACTGAAGCTTTCTTT,CASSQLRGLDTEAFF,TRBV4-1,TRBJ1-1,.,TRBD1
TGTGCCAGCTCCTTCGAACGGCAAGAGACCCAGTACTTC,CASSFERQETQYF,TRBV5-4,TRBJ2-5,.,.
TGTGCCAGCAGTTACGCGCCACAGCCGGATTCACCCCTCCACTTT,CASSYAPQPDSPLHF,TRBV6-5,TRBJ1-6,.,.
TGTGCCAGCAGCCCTAGCGGGGCCCCGAACACCGGGGAGCTGTTTTTT,CASSPSGAPNTGELFF,TRBV3-1/TRBV3-2,TRBJ2-2,.,TRBD2
TGTGCCAGCAGCCTGGGACAGGGAATAGCGAATGAGCAGTTCTTC,CASSLGQGIANEQFF,TRBV3-1/TRBV3-2,TRBJ2-1,.,TRBD1
TGCAGCGTTGACCGCCGCAGGGTGGGGACAGATACGCAGTATTTT,CSVDRRRVGTDTQYF,TRBV29-1,TRBJ2-3,.,.
TGTGCCAGCAGCTTAGGGACAGGACGTGAAGCTTTCTTT,CASSLGTGREAFF,TRBV7-9,TRBJ1-1,.,TRBD1
TGTGCCTGGAGTAGTGGCAAAGAGACCCAGTACTTC,CAWSSGKETQYF,TRBV30,TRBJ2-5,.,.
TGTGCCAGTAGCCCAGCGAGCCTCTATGGCTACACCTTC,CASSPASLYGYTF,TRBV19,TRBJ1-2,.,.
TGCGCCAGCAGCTTGGGTCAGGGGGCTGAAGCTTTCTTT,CASSLGQGAEAFF,TRBV5-1,TRBJ1-1,.,TRBD1
TGTGCCAGCAGGGGTGCCGGGACTATCACAGATACGCAGTATTTT,CASRGAGTITDTQYF,TRBV6-6,TRBJ2-3,.,TRBD2
TGTGCCAGCAGCTTAACAGCTGTAGCGAACACCGGGGAGCTGTTTTTT,CASSLTAVANTGELFF,TRBV7-3,TRBJ2-2,.,.
TGCGCCAGCAGCCAAGATCTGCCAGGGTTTCTTTACAATGAGCAGTTCTTC,CASSQDLPGFLYNEQFF,TRBV4-1,TRBJ2-1,.,.
TGTGCCAGCAGTTTAGGGACTAGCCAAGAGACCCAGTACTTC,CASSLGTSQETQYF,TRBV28,TRBJ2-5,once,TRBD2
TGCAGCGTCCAATGGACTAGCGGGGGGGGGCAGCAGTATTTT,CSVQWTSGGGQQYF,TRBV29-1,TRBJ2-3,once,TRBD2
TGCGCCAGCAGCCAAGATGGGACAGGTAGAATTGACAAAAACATTCAGTACTTC,CASSQDGTGRIDKNIQYF,TRBV4-1,TRBJ2-4,once,TRBD1